This T cell receptor beta chain was recovered during a study of CD8 T cells in Susac syndrome. This clonotype is a singleton in its sample. Random hexamers primed reverse transcription of about 0.45 to 1 ug RNA. The CDR3 of TCR beta was amplified by immunoSEQ multiplex PCR across 54 Vbeta and 13 Jbeta. Each CDR3 protein is one row after TCRdb ran MiXCR on the immunoSEQ multiplex PCR reads. The sample consists of just under 150,000 distinct CDR3 sequences, 94% of them appearing once. The receptor was derived from a human donor in good health. Sequencing was performed on CD4+ T cells from PBMCs.

CDR3 sequence (DNA): TGTGCCAGCAGCGTAGGAGCCTACAATGAGCAGTTCTTC. The encoded protein is CASSVGAYNEQFF. The genes are TRBV9 and TRBJ2-1; D remains unclear. Germline V gene data show CDR1 as SGDLS and CDR2 as YYNGEE. Trimming cost V 0 bases and J 2 bases, with 3 bases left between them. This CDR3 is 13 amino acids long.